A selection of T cell receptor beta chains follows, all from one sample in a study of blood T cell repertoires in COVID-19. Libraries were prepared by immunoSEQ multiplex PCR; TCRdb keeps only in-frame clonotypes and omits some of them. The sample has tens of thousands of clones; approximately 86% are singletons. Source material: peripheral blood. The receptors were gathered from a man of 80 years or more with active COVID-19. Both conserved end residues are part of each CDR3. D genes are given only for firm matches. Part of the rows lack a size; the others show once, few, many or a class for expanded clones.

D: TRBD2; V: TRBV4-1; J: TRBJ2-7; size: .; CDR3: CASSQFPLSGRAHEQYF; DNA: TGCGCCAGCAGCCAATTTCCCCTTAGCGGGAGGGCCCACGAGCAGTACTTC
D: TRBD1; V: TRBV18; J: TRBJ1-5; size: .; CDR3: CASSQGQGATNQPQHF; DNA: TGTGCCAGCTCACAAGGACAGGGGGCCACCAATCAGCCCCAGCATTTT
D: .; V: TRBV12-3/TRBV12-4; J: TRBJ2-5; size: .; CDR3: CASSDTRETQYF; DNA: TGTGCCAGCAGTGATACTAGGGAGACCCAGTACTTC
D: TRBD2; V: TRBV9; J: TRBJ2-3; size: .; CDR3: CASSVAAGVFTDTQYF; DNA: TGTGCCAGCAGCGTAGCGGCGGGAGTTTTTACAGATACGCAGTATTTT
D: .; V: TRBV4-1; J: TRBJ2-1; size: .; CDR3: CASSRTTSPSYNEQFF; DNA: TGCGCCAGCAGTCGAACCACTAGCCCTTCCTACAATGAGCAGTTCTTC
D: TRBD1; V: TRBV5-4; J: TRBJ1-2; size: .; CDR3: CASSFQTGGHGYTF; DNA: TGTGCCAGCAGCTTCCAGACAGGGGGCCATGGCTACACCTTC
D: TRBD2; V: TRBV2; J: TRBJ2-1; size: .; CDR3: CASRLAGGQYNEQFF; DNA: TGTGCCAGCAGGCTAGCGGGAGGCCAGTACAATGAGCAGTTCTTC
D: .; V: TRBV14; J: TRBJ1-1; size: .; CDR3: CASSQNGQRWAEAFF; DNA: TGTGCCAGCAGCCAAAATGGACAGCGTTGGGCTGAAGCTTTCTTT
D: .; V: TRBV24-1; J: TRBJ2-7; size: .; CDR3: CATSDARGTYEQYF; DNA: TGTGCCACCAGTGATGCCCGGGGGACCTACGAGCAGTACTTC
D: TRBD1; V: TRBV7-9; J: TRBJ2-7; size: .; CDR3: CASHRDRGSYEQYF; DNA: TGTGCCAGCCACCGGGACAGGGGCTCCTACGAGCAGTACTTC
D: TRBD2; V: TRBV11-2; J: TRBJ2-5; size: .; CDR3: CASSPGGGPLRQETQYF; DNA: TGTGCCAGCAGCCCCGGGGGGGGCCCCCTCCGACAAGAGACCCAGTACTTC
D: .; V: TRBV5-1; J: TRBJ1-6; size: medium-sized; CDR3: CASSLSAGSNSPLHF; DNA: TGCGCCAGCAGCTTGAGCGCAGGGTCCAATTCACCCCTCCACTTT
D: TRBD1; V: TRBV7-9; J: TRBJ1-4; size: .; CDR3: CASSSGDRGEKLFF; DNA: TGTGCCAGCAGCTCTGGAGACAGGGGTGAAAAACTGTTTTTT
D: TRBD2; V: TRBV7-2; J: TRBJ2-3; size: .; CDR3: CASSLGSGRSQDTQYF; DNA: TGTGCCAGCAGCTTAGGTAGCGGGAGATCCCAAGATACGCAGTATTTT
D: .; V: TRBV7-8; J: TRBJ1-2; size: .; CDR3: CASSLARFIGGNYGYTF; DNA: TGTGCCAGCAGCTTAGCGCGCTTCATAGGAGGAAACTATGGCTACACCTTC
D: TRBD1; V: TRBV19; J: TRBJ1-1; size: .; CDR3: CASSMTNRGGHNTEAFF; DNA: TGTGCCAGTAGTATGACCAACAGGGGGGGACACAACACTGAAGCTTTCTTT
D: TRBD2; V: TRBV30; J: TRBJ2-7; size: .; CDR3: CAWSLLAGGSYEQYF; DNA: TGTGCCTGGAGTCTACTAGCGGGAGGCTCCTACGAGCAGTACTTC
D: .; V: TRBV6-6; J: TRBJ2-7; size: few; CDR3: CASSSTVVHEQYF; DNA: TGTGCCAGCAGTTCCACGGTTGTCCACGAGCAGTACTTC
D: TRBD1; V: TRBV28; J: TRBJ2-7; size: .; CDR3: CASSLGAGGSYEQYF; DNA: TGTGCCAGCAGTTTAGGGGCAGGGGGATCCTACGAGCAGTACTTC
D: .; V: TRBV7-3; J: TRBJ2-1; size: .; CDR3: CASSLTESSYNEQFF; DNA: TGTGCCAGCAGCTTAACGGAGAGCTCCTACAATGAGCAGTTCTTC
D: .; V: TRBV6-5; J: TRBJ2-6; size: .; CDR3: CASSYSSVTGANVLTF; DNA: TGTGCCAGCAGTTACTCTTCGGTGACTGGGGCCAACGTCCTGACTTTC
D: TRBD1; V: TRBV10-3; J: TRBJ1-1; size: few; CDR3: CAITSEGARTEAFF; DNA: TGTGCCATCACCTCCGAGGGGGCTAGAACTGAAGCTTTCTTT
D: TRBD1; V: TRBV19; J: TRBJ2-7; size: .; CDR3: CASSMRPMDRGHEQYF; DNA: TGTGCCAGTAGTATGCGACCTATGGACAGGGGGCACGAGCAGTACTTC
D: .; V: TRBV18; J: TRBJ1-4; size: .; CDR3: CASSPMGDEKLFF; DNA: TGTGCCAGCTCACCGATGGGAGATGAAAAACTGTTTTTT
D: .; V: TRBV18; J: TRBJ1-4; size: .; CDR3: CASSPPSREKLFF; DNA: TGTGCCAGCTCACCACCGAGTCGTGAAAAACTGTTTTTT
D: .; V: TRBV28; J: TRBJ2-7; size: .; CDR3: CASSLKGAYEQYF; DNA: TGTGCCAGCAGTTTAAAGGGGGCCTACGAGCAGTACTTC
D: .; V: TRBV2; J: TRBJ2-3; size: .; CDR3: CASREVAGTDTQYF; DNA: TGTGCCAGCAGGGAGGTAGCGGGCACAGATACGCAGTATTTT
D: TRBD2; V: TRBV5-4; J: TRBJ2-7; size: .; CDR3: CASSLLGGRARYEQYF; DNA: TGTGCCAGCAGCTTGTTGGGCGGGAGGGCCCGGTACGAGCAGTACTTC
D: .; V: TRBV12-3/TRBV12-4; J: TRBJ2-7; size: .; CDR3: CASRYTQGEQYF; DNA: TGTGCCAGCCGGTACACCCAGGGCGAGCAGTACTTC
D: .; V: TRBV6-1; J: TRBJ2-3; size: .; CDR3: CASSEEDISSTDTQYF; DNA: TGTGCCAGCAGCGAAGAGGACATATCTAGCACAGATACGCAGTATTTT
D: TRBD2; V: TRBV4-1; J: TRBJ2-1; size: .; CDR3: CASSSRTSGRGEQFF; DNA: TGCGCCAGCAGCTCTCGGACTAGCGGGAGAGGTGAGCAGTTCTTC
D: TRBD2; V: TRBV29-1; J: TRBJ2-5; size: once; CDR3: CSVVGTSGSVGETQYF; DNA: TGCAGCGTTGTGGGGACTAGCGGGAGCGTGGGGGAGACCCAGTACTTC
D: TRBD1; V: TRBV7-8; J: TRBJ2-2; size: .; CDR3: CASTWGQGHTGELFF; DNA: TGTGCCAGCACTTGGGGACAGGGCCACACCGGGGAGCTGTTTTTT